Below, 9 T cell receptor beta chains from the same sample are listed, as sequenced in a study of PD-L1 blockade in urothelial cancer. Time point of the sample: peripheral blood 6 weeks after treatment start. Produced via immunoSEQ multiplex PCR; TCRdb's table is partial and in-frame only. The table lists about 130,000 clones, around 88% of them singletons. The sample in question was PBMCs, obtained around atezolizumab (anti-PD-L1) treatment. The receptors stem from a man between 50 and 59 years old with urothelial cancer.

The CDR3 sequence: CASSLREEKDGYTF. For the CDR3, the DNA is TGTGCCAGCAGTCTCAGGGAGGAGAAGGATGGCTACACCTTC. The chain employs TRBV6-1 and TRBJ1-2; D perhaps matches TRBD1 (5 bases). The CDR3 has 14 amino acids. V lost 5 bases and J 6 bases, leaving 16 bases between the germline ends. Germline CDR1 MNHNS, CDR2 SASEGT.

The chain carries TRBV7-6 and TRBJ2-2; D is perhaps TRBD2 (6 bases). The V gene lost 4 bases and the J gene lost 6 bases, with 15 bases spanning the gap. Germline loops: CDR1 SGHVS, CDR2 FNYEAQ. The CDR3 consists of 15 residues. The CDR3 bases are TGTGCCAGCAGCTCGCTAGATCCTAGCGCCGGGGAGCTGTTTTTT. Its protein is CASSSLDPSAGELFF.

The CDR3 DNA is TGTGCCAGTAGCGACCGACAGGACTATGGCTACACCTTC. Translated: CASSDRQDYGYTF. This sequence joins TRBV19 and TRBJ1-2; D is possibly TRBD1 (6 bases). V was clipped by 6 bases and J by 3 bases, with 11 bases between them. Germline V gene data show CDR1 as LNHDA and CDR2 as SQIVND (reference sequence). This CDR3 has 13 residues.

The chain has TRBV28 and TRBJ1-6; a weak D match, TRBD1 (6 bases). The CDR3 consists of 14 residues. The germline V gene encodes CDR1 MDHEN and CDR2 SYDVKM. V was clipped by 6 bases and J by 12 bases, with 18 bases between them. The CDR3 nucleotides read TGTGCCAGCAGCTATATACGTACAGGGTTACCCCTCCACTTT. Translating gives CASSYIRTGLPLHF.

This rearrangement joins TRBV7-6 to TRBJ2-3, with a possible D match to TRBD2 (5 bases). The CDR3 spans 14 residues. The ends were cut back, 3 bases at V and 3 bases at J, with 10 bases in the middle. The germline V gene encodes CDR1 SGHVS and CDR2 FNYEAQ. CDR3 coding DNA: TGTGCCAGCAGCTTGGAGGCCGGGACAGATACGCAGTATTTT. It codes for CASSLEAGTDTQYF.

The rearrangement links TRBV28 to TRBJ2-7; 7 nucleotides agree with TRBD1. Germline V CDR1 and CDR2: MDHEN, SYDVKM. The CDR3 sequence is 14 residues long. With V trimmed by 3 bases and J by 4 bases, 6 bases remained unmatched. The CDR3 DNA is TGTGCCAGCAGTTTTCCCCGGGACAGTTACGAGCAGTACTTC. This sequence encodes CASSFPRDSYEQYF.

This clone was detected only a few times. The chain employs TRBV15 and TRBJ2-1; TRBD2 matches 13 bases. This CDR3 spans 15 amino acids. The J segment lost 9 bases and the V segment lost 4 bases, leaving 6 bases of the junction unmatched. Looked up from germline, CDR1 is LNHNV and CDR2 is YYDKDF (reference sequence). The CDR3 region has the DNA TGTGCCACCAGCACTAGGACTAGCGGGAGATCTGAGCAGTTCTTC. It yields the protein CATSTRTSGRSEQFF.

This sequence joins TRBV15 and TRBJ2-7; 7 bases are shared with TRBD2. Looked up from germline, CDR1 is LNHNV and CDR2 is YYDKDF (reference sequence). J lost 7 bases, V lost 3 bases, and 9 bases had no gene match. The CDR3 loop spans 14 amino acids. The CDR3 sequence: CATSRPGLLAEQYF. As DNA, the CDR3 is TGTGCCACCAGCAGGCCGGGACTACTGGCGGAGCAGTACTTC.

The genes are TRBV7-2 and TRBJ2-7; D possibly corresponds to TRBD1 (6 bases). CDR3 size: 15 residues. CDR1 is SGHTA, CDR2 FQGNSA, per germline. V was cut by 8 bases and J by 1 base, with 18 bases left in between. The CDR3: CASGSRTDLSYEQYF. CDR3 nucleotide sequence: TGTGCCAGCGGCTCTCGGACAGACCTTTCCTACGAGCAGTACTTC.